The 21 T cell receptor beta chains given below trace back to one sample, sequenced in a study of T cell clonality in common variable immunodeficiency. Sequencing used immunoSEQ multiplex PCR; TCRdb keeps in-frame clones, though not all of them. Sampling found 40,000 or so clones, none seen once. Sequenced sample: peripheral blood mononuclear cells. The receptors here all came from a person aged 18-70 years in good health.

The table lists this clone with many counts. The CDR3 end is not reached by the read, which stops 3 residues before it; the germline J gene fills it in. The chain combines TRBV10-1 with TRBJ2-5, with D maybe TRBD1 (6 bases). Trimming took off 0 bases at V and 5 bases at J, with 13 bases between the two ends. The CDR3 length is 15 residues. Germline values: CDR1 WNHNN, CDR2 SYGVQD (reference sequence). The CDR3 spells CASSESGQGRETQYF. The sequenced part of the CDR3 DNA is TGCGCCAGCAGTGAGTCAGGGCAGGGGCGGGAGACC.

This clone was counted many times. The read is 3 residues too short to cover the CDR3 end, so that end is filled in from the germline J gene. This sequence joins TRBV11-3 and TRBJ2-5; TRBD1 is a possible D gene (7 bases). Germline lookup yields CDR1 SGHNT and CDR2 YENEEA. The ends were cut back, 5 bases at V and 5 bases at J, with 15 bases in the middle. The CDR3 contains 14 residues. The part of the CDR3 DNA that was read is TGTGCCAGCAGCCTTCAGGGGGGTATGGAGACC. It translates to CASSLQGGMET. In full, the CDR3 is CASSLQGGMETQYF.

At least ten counts were recorded for this clone. The read terminates 3 residues ahead of where the CDR3 ends, so the germline J gene completes it. The gene calls are TRBV7-8 and TRBJ1-1; perhaps TRBD1 as D (6 bases). Trimming left V 1 base short and J 5 bases short, with 14 bases between. CDR1 and CDR2 from the germline V gene are SGHVS and FQNEAQ. The CDR3 consists of 15 residues. The CDR3 DNA, read in part, is TGTGCCAGCAGCTTAGAGGGTCCAGGGGAGACTGAA. It codes for CASSLEGPGETE. The entire CDR3 protein reads CASSLEGPGETEAFF.

As for this clone: Read coverage stops 3 residues before the CDR3 terminus; the germline J gene supplies the remainder. V is TRBV10-2 and J is TRBJ2-1; perhaps TRBD1 as D (5 bases). The V gene lost 9 bases and the J gene lost 9 bases, with 9 bases spanning the gap. The germline gives CDR1 WSHSY, CDR2 SAAADI. CDR3 length equals 10 residues. The CDR3 loop reads CASGAVEQFF. CDR3 bases read: TGCGCCAGTGGGGCGGTTGAG.

This clone was detected many times. The sequence runs out 3 residues before the end of the CDR3; the remainder is reconstructed from the germline J gene. This chain connects TRBV30 to TRBJ2-5; 7 nucleotides match TRBD1. The CDR3 extends over 16 amino acids. The germline gives CDR1 GTSNPN, CDR2 SVGIG (reference sequence). The V segment lost 7 bases and the J segment 2 bases; nucleotides outside the gene matches: 16. CDR3 DNA, as far as it was read: TGTGCCTCGGGACAGCCTAATAAGAATTTTCAAGAGACC. It encodes CASGQPNKNFQET. The full CDR3 reads CASGQPNKNFQETQYF.

In regard to this clone: The sequence runs out 3 residues before the end of the CDR3; the remainder is reconstructed from the germline J gene. This chain links TRBV11-2 with TRBJ2-7; 9 bases agree with TRBD1. The CDR3 consists of 12 residues. Trimming at V came to 3 bases and at J to 6 bases, leaving 0 bases not matched to a gene. CDR1 and CDR2 (germline): SGHAT, FQNNGV. CDR3 bases read: TGTGCCAGCAGCTTGGACAGGGGCGAG. It yields the protein CASSLDRGE. The complete CDR3 reads CASSLDRGEQYF.

This clone came up many times. From the germline J gene comes the end of the CDR3, since the read stops 3 residues before it. The chain uses TRBV20-1 and TRBJ2-4, with D unclear. V was trimmed by 3 bases and J by 4 bases, leaving 4 bases between them. CDR3 length equals 11 residues. Looked up from germline, CDR1 is DFQATT and CDR2 is SNEGSKA (reference sequence). CDR3 DNA, as far as it was read: TGCAGTGCTAGTCAGAAAAACATT. Protein: CSASQKNI. In full, the CDR3 is CSASQKNIQYF.

This clone was seen ten or more times. Read coverage stops 3 residues before the CDR3 terminus; the germline J gene supplies the remainder. The chain carries TRBV20-1 and TRBJ1-1; weak D call: TRBD1 (5 bases). The CDR3 contains 12 residues. Trimming pared 6 bases from V and 6 bases from J, leaving 14 bases between. Germline V lookup: CDR1 DFQATT, CDR2 SNEGSKA (reference sequence). CDR3 bases read: TGCAGTGCCCCTCGCCGGGGGTCTGAA. Protein sequence: CSAPRRGSE. The whole CDR3 reads CSAPRRGSEAFF.

As to this clone: Read coverage stops 3 residues before the CDR3 terminus; the germline J gene supplies the remainder. The chain carries TRBV11-2 and TRBJ2-7; D is perhaps TRBD1 (6 bases). The V gene lost 1 base and the J gene lost 2 bases, with 12 bases spanning the gap. The germline V gene has CDR1 SGHAT and CDR2 FQNNGV. The CDR3 contains 15 residues. The CDR3 loop reads CASSLGQALTYEQYF. The CDR3 DNA, read in part, is TGTGCCAGCAGCTTAGGACAGGCGCTGACCTACGAG.

This clone was detected many times. The read ends 3 residues early relative to the CDR3; the germline J gene fills the gap. The genes are TRBV19 and TRBJ2-1, with 9 bases identical to TRBD1. The CDR3 loop spans 17 amino acids. CDR1 and CDR2 (germline): LNHDA, SQIVND (reference sequence). The V and J ends lost 4 bases and 5 bases, in that order; junction bases with no gene match: 12. The CDR3 here is CASSTREPGQGNNEQFF. The CDR3 bases that were read are TGTGCCAGTAGTACACGAGAACCGGGACAGGGCAACAATGAG.

On this clone itself: The CDR3 extends 3 residues past the end of the read, so its final part is completed from the germline J gene. The chain is built from TRBV18 and TRBJ2-2, with 10 bases fitting TRBD1. This CDR3 contains 15 residues. CDR1 KGHSH and CDR2 LQKENI come from the germline V gene. CDR3 bases read: TGTGCCAGCTCACCGGGGACAGGGGACCATGAAAAG. It yields the protein CASSPGTGDHEK. The complete CDR3 reads CASSPGTGDHEKLFF.

There are many counts of this clone. The CDR3 end falls 3 residues outside the read, so it is completed with the germline J gene. The chain is built from TRBV28 and TRBJ2-7; 11 positions match TRBD2. The CDR3 totals 19 residues. The V gene end was trimmed by 6 bases and the J gene end by 0 bases; junction bases not matched to a gene: 16. Germline V lookup: CDR1 MDHEN, CDR2 SYDVKM. The DNA read from the CDR3 is TGTGCCAGCAGCTCAATAGCGGGAGGGTTCTTTAGGGGCTCCTACGAG. Amino acids: CASSSIAGGFFRGSYE. The full CDR3 protein reads CASSSIAGGFFRGSYEQYF.

In its sample, this clone was seen many times. The read ends 3 residues shy of where the CDR3 ends; the end is completed using the germline J gene. The chain joins TRBV20-1 to TRBJ2-7; 9 bases map to TRBD2. From germline, CDR1 is DFQATT and CDR2 SNEGSKA (reference sequence). V was clipped by 0 bases and J by 4 bases; unmatched bases: 7. This CDR3 comprises 15 residues. The DNA read from the CDR3 is TGCAGTGCTAGAGATGAGCGGGGGGTCGCGTACGAG. Translating it yields CSARDERGVAYE. The full CDR3 sequence reads CSARDERGVAYEQYF.

This clone was counted only a few times. The read finishes 3 residues shy of the CDR3 end, and the germline J gene is used to complete it. This chain links TRBV25-1 with TRBJ2-3; tentatively, D is TRBD1 or TRBD2 (5 bases each). The length of the CDR3 is 13 residues. Trimming pared 5 bases from V and 4 bases from J, leaving 10 bases between. CDR1 and CDR2 (germline): MGHDK, SYGVNS. CDR3 DNA, as far as it was read: TGTGCCAGCAGTAGGGGAGTCGCAGATACG. It translates to CASSRGVADT. The entire CDR3 sequence reads CASSRGVADTQYF.

This clone was counted ten times or more. Read coverage stops 3 residues before the CDR3 terminus; the germline J gene supplies the remainder. Other nucleotide sequences from this sample produce the same CDR3. The J gene is TRBJ1-3, the V gene TRBV19; TRBD1 agrees at 8 bases. CDR1 LNHDA and CDR2 SQIVND come from the germline V gene (reference sequence). This CDR3 has 13 amino acids. V was clipped by 9 bases and J by 7 bases; unmatched bases: 8. CDR3 loop: CASKDRVGNTIYF. The CDR3 bases that were read are TGTGCCAGCAAGGACAGGGTCGGGAACACC.

Many counts were recorded for this clone. The CDR3 end lies 3 residues beyond the end of the read and is filled in from the germline J gene. The chain uses TRBV7-8 and TRBJ1-4, with TRBD1 as a possible D gene (5 bases). CDR3 length: 15 amino acids. Trimming shortened V by 2 bases and J by 6 bases, and 13 bases separated the two germline ends. Germline CDR1 reads SGHVS; CDR2 reads FQNEAQ. Partial CDR3 DNA: TGTGCCAGCAGCTTATTGGGGGGGAATGATGAAAAA. This encodes CASSLLGGNDEK. The entire CDR3 sequence reads CASSLLGGNDEKLFF.

This clone was counted many times. The sequenced fragment ends 3 residues before the CDR3 boundary, so the rest is inferred from the germline J gene. This chain connects TRBV20-1 to TRBJ2-7; D unresolved. The CDR3 has 15 residues. Germline V CDR1 and CDR2: DFQATT, SNEGSKA (reference sequence). Between the trimmed V and J ends, which lost 5 bases and 0 bases, there was a span of 17 bases. CDR3 region: CSAPVAVQSSYEQYF. The CDR3 DNA, read in part, is TGCAGTGCTCCGGTGGCGGTTCAAAGCTCCTACGAG.

This clone has at least ten counts. The read ends 3 residues shy of where the CDR3 ends; the end is completed using the germline J gene. The V gene is TRBV19, the J gene TRBJ1-5, with 9 bases matching TRBD1. Unmatched junction bases numbered 14, after V lost 4 bases and J lost 7 bases. Looked up from germline, CDR1 is LNHDA and CDR2 is SQIVND (reference sequence). The CDR3 covers 17 residues. CDR3 residues: CASSTERGQGGLQPQHF. The sequenced CDR3 bases are TGTGCCAGTAGTACCGAGCGGGGACAGGGAGGATTGCAGCCC.

This clone was observed at least ten times. With the read ending 3 residues before the CDR3 end, the germline J gene is used to fill in that end. The chain has TRBV7-6 and TRBJ2-1; TRBD1 matches at 8 bases. CDR1 SGHVS and CDR2 FNYEAQ come from the germline V gene. V trimming: 4 bases; J trimming: 6 bases; junction bases outside the gene matches: 8. The CDR3 runs to 15 residues. CDR3 region: CASSSPLQGGNEQFF. Partial CDR3 DNA: TGTGCCAGCAGCTCTCCCTTACAGGGGGGCAATGAG.

In the case of this clone: The read gets to within 3 residues of the CDR3 end, and the germline J gene fills in the rest. The chain carries TRBV19 and TRBJ1-2; the D is unclear. CDR3 size: 13 residues. The germline gives CDR1 LNHDA, CDR2 SQIVND (reference sequence). Trimming took off 7 bases at V and 2 bases at J, with 11 bases between the two ends. The covered CDR3 bases are TGTGCCAGTACCTTAATTGGCAACTATGGC. Amino acids: CASTLIGNYG. The entire CDR3 protein reads CASTLIGNYGYTF.

At least ten counts were recorded for this clone. The CDR3 is cut off 3 residues early in the read; its end comes from the germline J gene. V is TRBV5-1 and J is TRBJ2-3; D is possibly TRBD1 (6 bases). CDR3 size: 15 residues. V shed 0 bases and J shed 3 bases, with 11 bases lying between them. The V gene's germline CDR1 is SGHRS and CDR2 YFSETQ. The CDR3 loop reads CASSLVGTKTDTQYF. The sequenced CDR3 bases are TGCGCCAGCAGCTTGGTGGGGACAAAAACAGATACG. The full variable domain, in which reference TRBV5-1 and TRBJ2-3 provide the parts outside the CDR3, is KAGVTQTPRYLIKTRGQQVTLSCSPISGHRSVSWYQQTPGQGLQFLFEYFSETQRNKGNFPGRFSGRQFSNSRSEMNVSTLELGDSALYLCASSLVGTKTDTQYFGPGTRLTVL.